The 4 T cell receptor beta chains presented below share a single source sample, sequenced in a study of T cell responses to AZD1222 COVID-19 vaccine. TCRdb's copy holds only in-frame clones and misses some; the assay was immunoSEQ multiplex PCR. This table has 100,000 to 150,000 clones, 89% appearing once. Material: peripheral blood, obtained on day 0 of AZD1222 vaccination. Source of these receptors: an adult in good health.

J is TRBJ2-5 and V is TRBV7-6; D gene unclear. CDR3 length equals 16 residues. Germline assignment: CDR1 SGHVS and CDR2 FNYEAQ. V was clipped by 1 base and J by 2 bases, with 14 bases between them. The CDR3 region has the DNA TGTGCCAGCAGCTTAGTAGTCTGGCTGATGCAAGAGACCCAGTACTTC. Translating it yields CASSLVVWLMQETQYF.

V and J are TRBV2 and TRBJ2-3, with 14 bases matching TRBD2. Germline V gives CDR1 SNHLY, CDR2 FYNNEI. V trimming: 6 bases; J trimming: 7 bases; junction bases outside the gene matches: 6. This CDR3 has 15 amino acids. The CDR3 loop reads CASRAGTSGRNTQYF. CDR3 in DNA: TGTGCCAGCAGGGCCGGGACTAGCGGGAGAAATACGCAGTATTTT.

This chain connects TRBV20-1 to TRBJ2-7, with a tentative D call TRBD1 (5 bases). Trimming shortened V by 3 bases and J by 6 bases, and 9 bases separated the two germline ends. The CDR3 spans 11 residues. Per the germline V gene, CDR1 is DFQATT and CDR2 is SNEGSKA (reference sequence). CDR3 DNA sequence: TGCAGTGCTAGCGACAGCTTCGAGCAGTACTTC. Translated: CSASDSFEQYF.

This chain joins TRBV19 and TRBJ1-1; 7 positions match TRBD1. The CDR3 runs 15 residues. The junction had 10 bases not matched to a gene; V was cut back by 4 bases and J by 5 bases. Germline CDR1 is LNHDA and CDR2 is SQIVND (reference sequence). DNA of the CDR3: TGTGCCAGTAGTACCCACGACAGGGAAGGAACTGAAGCTTTCTTT. It is translated as CASSTHDREGTEAFF.